This T cell receptor (beta chain) was identified during a study of cytomegalovirus exposure and HLA in healthy donors. Looking at the study overall: When 350 to 500 donors were genotyped, about 86% of them were found to fall in the Caucasian-associated ancestry cluster. Study observations and caveats: The productive fraction for most TCR beta V segments was about 87% or about 30% in an earlier analysis. TRBV6-2, TRBV6-3 and some other V segments were excluded as indistinguishable. The study carried out a later analysis of TCR beta sequences. It associated under 20,000 of them with specific HLA alleles at a false discovery rate of 0.05.

The PCR ran on 60 Vbeta and 13 Jbeta primers. TCRdb's copy holds only in-frame clones and misses some; the assay was immunoSEQ multiplex PCR. The sample contains about 120,000 clones, 60% to 85% of which appear only once. On this clone: Its specificity is not known.

Between the trimmed V and J ends, which lost 0 bases and 4 bases, there was a span of 15 bases. This CDR3 is built from 17 residues. Germline-derived CDR1 and CDR2 are SGHVS and FNYEAQ. This TCR came from a young woman in good health and CMV-seronegative. The rearrangement links TRBV7-6 to TRBJ2-2, with D unclear. Sequencing input: PBMCs. CDR3 nucleotide sequence: TGTGCCAGCAGCTTAGCCCCTTCCTACCGTCGCACCGGGGAGCTGTTTTTT. Translated: CASSLAPSYRRTGELFF.